A few counts support the clone carrying this T cell receptor (beta chain). Its cognate antigen is unknown. On average, the one heparinised blood draw given by each donor was about 116 mL. The study reverse transcribed the entire isolated RNA, so it sequenced expressed TCRB transcripts. Reads from naive, central memory and regulatory T cell samples averaged roughly 3.6 million. The table came from immunoSEQ multiplex PCR; TCRdb's copy has only in-frame clones and leaves some out. Of fewer than 650,000 clones in the sample, less than 20% were seen once. The CDR3 runs to 16 residues. The data are from a study of beta chain features in type 1 diabetes. Study background: When patients were set against healthy donors, age, gender and cell yields were similar.

The study's findings and limits: Sequencing from cDNA could over-represent high-TCR-expressing cells.

The source is a man aged 18 to 29 in good health. The sample was naive CD4+ T cells from blood. V and J are TRBV12-1 and TRBJ2-2; the table's D call, TRBD1, was not checked against the DNA. TRBV12-1 is a recognized pseudogene. The CDR3 reads CASRDRGSEDTGELFF. DNA of the CDR3: TGTGCCAGCCGGGACAGGGGGTCAGAGGACACCGGGGAGCTGTTTTTT.